Below are 23 T cell receptor beta chains sequenced from a single sample in a study of graft-versus-host responses after intestinal transplantation. TCRdb's table, derived via immunoSEQ multiplex PCR, lists solely in-frame clones and lacks some. The sample holds 30,000 to 45,000 clones, under 85% seen once. The sample in question was PBMCs, obtained about 990 days after transplant. The receptors shown here come from a human patient who received an intestinal transplant, so some T cells may come from the graft donor.

The genes are TRBV10-1 and TRBJ1-3; 10 bases are shared with TRBD1. V was clipped by 8 bases and J by 4 bases; unmatched bases: 5. The CDR3 runs 14 residues. CDR1 is WNHNN, CDR2 SYGVQD, per germline (reference sequence). The CDR3 protein is CASPGQGTGNTIYF. The CDR3 DNA is TGCGCCAGCCCGGGACAGGGGACGGGAAACACCATATATTTT.

This clone was detected only a few times. The genes are TRBV7-3 and TRBJ2-5, with D possibly TRBD1 on 5 matching bases. The ends were cut back, 3 bases at V and 5 bases at J, with 13 bases in the middle. Germline V lookup: CDR1 SGHTA, CDR2 FQGTGA. This CDR3 comprises 14 residues. The DNA of the CDR3 is TGTGCCAGCAGCTTTCTAAGGGGCGCGGAGACCCAGTACTTC. Translating it yields CASSFLRGAETQYF.

Here the CDR3 DNA reads TGTGCCAGCAGCTCTGGGGGCAGGGGGCCCGGGCGCCTCCACTTT. Its protein is CASSSGGRGPGRLHF. The chain uses TRBV4-2 and TRBJ1-6, with 8 bases lining up with TRBD1. This CDR3 comprises 15 residues. Germline V gene lookup returns CDR1 LGHNA and CDR2 YNFKEQ. Germline trimming cut 5 bases from V and 15 bases from J; bases unmatched to any gene: 15.

For the CDR3, the DNA is TGTGCCAGCAGCTTAAACGTCGGGGGCTCTGGAAACACCATATATTTT. Residues: CASSLNVGGSGNTIYF. This chain connects TRBV7-2 to TRBJ1-3, with a tentative D call TRBD1 (5 bases). V gave up 2 bases and J gave up 0 bases, with 11 bases separating them. There are 16 residues in the CDR3. Per germline, CDR1 SGHTA and CDR2 FQGNSA. The full variable domain, rest sourced from reference TRBV7-2 and TRBJ1-3, is GAGVSQSPSNKVTEKGKDVELRCDPISGHTALYWYRQSLGQGLEFLIYFQGNSAPDKSGLPSDRFSAERTGGSVSTLTIQRTQQEDSAVYLCASSLNVGGSGNTIYFGEGSWLTVV.

Within the sample, this clone is medium-sized. This CDR3 is also generated by other DNA sequences in the sample. The chain joins TRBV5-1 to TRBJ1-1; tentatively, D is TRBD1 (6 bases). V lost 3 bases to trimming and J lost 1 base, with 10 bases between them. This CDR3 region has 14 residues. The V gene's germline CDR1 is SGHRS and CDR2 YFSETQ. CDR3 sequence reads: CASSSGQPNTEAFF. CDR3 bases: TGCGCCAGCAGCTCCGGACAGCCGAACACTGAAGCTTTCTTT.

About this clone itself: At the DNA level, this CDR3 is encoded by other sequences in the same sample as well. This sequence joins TRBV14 and TRBJ1-2; 10 bases align to TRBD1. CDR1 is SGHDN, CDR2 FVKESK, per germline. With 1 base clipped from V and 4 bases from J, the junction kept 3 bases outside the gene matches. The CDR3 runs 15 residues. CDR3 nucleotide sequence: TGTGCCAGCAGCCAAGTTGGGGACAGGGGCTATGGCTACACCTTC. Protein sequence: CASSQVGDRGYGYTF.

This clone was recorded only once. Here the CDR3 DNA reads TGTGCCAGCAGCGGCCCGGGACAGGGGGCGGGATCACCCCTCCACTTT. Protein sequence: CASSGPGQGAGSPLHF. V gene TRBV28 combines with J gene TRBJ1-6; 12 nucleotides align to TRBD1. Germline loops: CDR1 MDHEN, CDR2 SYDVKM. CDR3 length: 16 residues. The V gene end was trimmed by 6 bases and the J gene end by 10 bases; junction bases not matched to a gene: 10.

V gene TRBV7-9 combines with J gene TRBJ1-6, with D perhaps TRBD1 (5 bases). This CDR3 is 14 amino acids long. Germline CDR1 reads SEHNR; CDR2 reads FQNEAQ (reference sequence). Deletions cut 0 bases from V and 9 bases from J, with 9 bases between. As DNA, the CDR3 is TGTGCCAGCAGCTTAGCGGGGGGGAGTTCACCCCTCCACTTT. It is translated as CASSLAGGSSPLHF.

The CDR3 coding sequence is TGTGCCAGCAGCTTTCTAGCGGGAGCTGCTGATGAGCAGTTCTTC. It codes for CASSFLAGAADEQFF. This chain uses TRBV7-2 with TRBJ2-1, with 10 bases identical to TRBD2. The junction had 7 bases not matched to a gene; V was cut back by 3 bases and J by 8 bases. This CDR3 is 15 amino acids long. CDR1 SGHTA and CDR2 FQGNSA come from the germline V gene.

The V gene is TRBV5-4, the J gene TRBJ2-5, with D possibly matching TRBD2 (7 bases). Trimming removed 4 bases from V and 4 bases from J, with 17 bases in between. The germline V gene encodes CDR1 SGHNT and CDR2 YYREEE (reference sequence). This CDR3 comprises 15 residues. The CDR3 DNA reads TGTGCCAGCAGCGGCCCGGGGGAGGGGGGAGAGACCCAGTACTTC. This gives the protein CASSGPGEGGETQYF.

The V gene is TRBV4-1, the J gene TRBJ1-1; no reliable D call. This CDR3 spans 12 amino acids. The germline CDR1 and CDR2 sequences are MGHRA and YSYEKL. V lost 0 bases and J 8 bases, leaving 7 bases between the germline ends. DNA for the CDR3: TGCGCCAGCAGCCAAGATTCGGGGGAAGCTTTCTTT. Translated: CASSQDSGEAFF.

The chain has TRBV9 and TRBJ2-1; D remains ambiguous. With 4 bases removed from V and 4 bases from J, the gap between germline ends came to 12 bases. The CDR3 contains 14 residues. Germline assignment: CDR1 SGDLS and CDR2 YYNGEE. CDR3 bases: TGTGCCAGCAGCCCTACCCTAATTTACAATGAGCAGTTCTTC. This gives the protein CASSPTLIYNEQFF.

The V and J genes are TRBV6-1 and TRBJ1-2; the D is unclear. The CDR3 runs 15 residues. Germline assignment: CDR1 MNHNS and CDR2 SASEGT. The V gene lost 2 bases and the J gene lost 2 bases, with 12 bases spanning the gap. CDR3 residues: CASSEPVVANYGYTF. CDR3 nucleotides: TGTGCCAGCAGTGAACCTGTTGTGGCGAACTATGGCTACACCTTC.

This sequence joins TRBV5-1 and TRBJ1-5, with no clear D. V lost 0 bases to trimming and J lost 0 bases, with 7 bases between them. CDR3 length equals 15 residues. Germline loops: CDR1 SGHRS, CDR2 YFSETQ. CDR3 loop: CASSLDGYSNQPQHF. The DNA of the CDR3 is TGCGCCAGCAGCTTGGATGGGTATAGCAATCAGCCCCAGCATTTT.

This clone was seen once. The sample holds other DNA sequences that translate to the same CDR3. The chain carries TRBV5-1 and TRBJ2-7; D might be TRBD1 or TRBD2, each matching 6 bases. Trimming cost V 10 bases and J 6 bases, with 14 bases left between them. This CDR3 is 11 amino acids long. The germline V gene encodes CDR1 SGHRS and CDR2 YFSETQ. As DNA, the CDR3 is TGCGCCGGGGCTGGGGGGCTCGAGCAGTACTTC. Its protein product is CAGAGGLEQYF.

This clone was detected a few times. This chain links TRBV27 with TRBJ2-1; TRBD2 aligns across 8 bases. The CDR3 loop spans 15 amino acids. Per the germline V gene, CDR1 is MNHEY and CDR2 is SMNVEV (reference sequence). With V trimmed by 4 bases and J by 7 bases, 9 bases remained unmatched. This CDR3 is CASSSNGGAVNEQFF. Written as DNA, the CDR3 is TGTGCCAGCAGTTCCAACGGGGGGGCTGTTAATGAGCAGTTCTTC.

The chain is built from TRBV11-2 and TRBJ1-2; 7 bases match TRBD1. There are 15 residues in the CDR3. J gave up 2 bases and V 2 bases, and 5 bases lay outside the gene matches. Germline V gene data show CDR1 as SGHAT and CDR2 as FQNNGV. The CDR3 spells CASSLRQGQNYGYTF. Written as DNA, the CDR3 is TGTGCCAGCAGCTTACGACAGGGTCAGAACTATGGCTACACCTTC.

V gene TRBV27 combines with J gene TRBJ1-5, with D perhaps TRBD1 (5 bases). This CDR3 has 16 residues. V lost 3 bases, J lost 2 bases, and 14 bases lay in between. CDR1 and CDR2 (germline): MNHEY, SMNVEV (reference sequence). CDR3 sequence (DNA): TGTGCCAGCAGTTTGGCCGGGACGCGCGGCAATCAGCCCCAGCATTTT. It codes for CASSLAGTRGNQPQHF.

This clone was picked up one time. The chain links TRBV5-6 to TRBJ2-7, with 12 bases matching TRBD2. Per germline, CDR1 SGHDT and CDR2 YYEEEE. This CDR3 is 17 amino acids long. The junction had 11 bases not matched to a gene; V was cut back by 2 bases and J by 5 bases. This chain's CDR3 is CASSFPPTSGRSHEQYF. CDR3 DNA: TGTGCCAGCAGCTTCCCTCCTACTAGCGGGAGGAGTCACGAGCAGTACTTC. The complete variable domain, with remaining parts taken from reference TRBV5-6 and TRBJ2-7, reads DAGVTQSPTHLIKTRGQQVTLRCSPKSGHDTVSWYQQALGQGPQFIFQYYEEEERQRGNFPDRFSGHQFPNYSSELNVNALLLGDSALYLCASSFPPTSGRSHEQYFGPGTRLTVT.

This rearrangement joins TRBV27 to TRBJ1-5; TRBD1 is a possible D gene (5 bases). The V gene lost 6 bases and the J gene lost 9 bases, with 15 bases spanning the gap. Germline V gene sequence: CDR1 MNHEY, CDR2 SMNVEV (reference sequence). This CDR3 has 13 amino acids. Here the CDR3 DNA reads TGTGCCAGCAGCCCCAGCCTAGGGGTGCCCCAGCATTTT. This encodes CASSPSLGVPQHF.

The CDR3 spells CASRALAGPYEQYF. CDR3 in DNA: TGTGCCAGCAGGGCTTTAGCGGGACCCTACGAGCAGTACTTC. V and J are TRBV27 and TRBJ2-7, with 8 bases matching TRBD2. This CDR3 is built from 14 residues. Germline lookup yields CDR1 MNHEY and CDR2 SMNVEV (reference sequence). J gave up 2 bases and V 6 bases, and 6 bases lay outside the gene matches.

V gene TRBV28 combines with J gene TRBJ2-1, with 8 bases matching TRBD2. The CDR3 length is 16 residues. The junction had 9 bases not matched to a gene; V was cut back by 4 bases and J by 4 bases. The germline V gene has CDR1 MDHEN and CDR2 SYDVKM. CDR3 residues: CASSSTGLVLYNEQFF. The CDR3, as DNA: TGTGCCAGCAGTTCAACGGGACTAGTCCTTTACAATGAGCAGTTCTTC.

The chain couples TRBV11-2 to TRBJ2-2; 12 bases line up with TRBD2. V trimming: 5 bases; J trimming: 7 bases; junction bases outside the gene matches: 5. This CDR3 contains 15 residues. CDR1 and CDR2 (germline): SGHAT, FQNNGV. CDR3 protein: CASSPSGREGGELFF. CDR3 DNA: TGTGCCAGCAGCCCTAGCGGGAGGGAAGGCGGGGAGCTGTTTTTT.